This T cell receptor beta chain was recorded in a study of blood T cell repertoires in COVID-19. On the study more broadly: COVID-19 samples collected from the United States, Italy and Spain covered acute and convalescent phases.

The data were produced by immunoSEQ multiplex PCR, yet TCRdb's version contains in-frame clones alone and is incomplete. Of around 300,000 clones listed, about nine tenths are singletons. The CDR3 sequence is 15 residues long. CDR1 LGHNA and CDR2 YSLEER come from the germline V gene. V was clipped by 1 base and J by 9 bases; unmatched bases: 1. The sequenced material came from PBMCs or T cells enriched from blood (not recorded which). The receptor's source is a woman aged 25 to 45 who had recovered from COVID-19. The chain combines TRBV4-3 with TRBJ2-1; TRBD2 matches 15 bases. The DNA of the CDR3 is TGCGCCAGCAGCCAAGGGACTAGCGGGAGGGGTGAGCAGTTCTTC. It encodes CASSQGTSGRGEQFF.